Listed here is a single T cell receptor (beta chain). Its antigen is not identified. The sample is drawn from a study of cytomegalovirus exposure and HLA in healthy donors. The PCR was carried out with 60 Vbeta primers and 13 Jbeta primers. Libraries were prepared by immunoSEQ multiplex PCR; TCRdb keeps only in-frame clonotypes and omits some of them. In the table there are approximately 220,000 clones, 83% of which are singletons. After removal of 4 bases from V and 3 bases from J, the junction contained 2 bases not matched to a gene. The CDR3 has 13 residues. Per germline, CDR1 MDHEN and CDR2 SYDVKM. Study conclusions and caveats: Later on, analysis showed that most CMV-associated TCR beta chains appeared to be HLA-restricted. About 87% or about 30% of the time was how often most TCR beta V segments were productive, according to an earlier analysis. No immune exposure information besides CMV serostatus was available.

Sequenced material: PBMCs. The chain combines TRBV28 with TRBJ1-1; 7 bases align to TRBD1. This receptor was taken from a girl between 5 and 17 years old in good health and CMV-seronegative. This CDR3 is CASSYQGDTEAFF. Here the CDR3 DNA reads TGTGCCAGCAGTTATCAGGGGGACACTGAAGCTTTCTTT.